This is a list of T cell receptor beta chains from one sample in a study of blood T cell repertoires in COVID-19. Produced via immunoSEQ multiplex PCR; TCRdb's table is partial and in-frame only. Of about 22,000 clones listed, 75% to 95% are singletons. Sequencing was done on a sample of peripheral blood. The source is a woman aged 65 to 85 with active COVID-19. Each CDR3 is given with its conserved first and last residue. A D gene is named only where the DNA matches it firmly. Expanded clones are given a class, and other clones once, few, many or no size at all.

v_gene	len	abundance	d_gene	j_gene	CDR3nt	CDR3aa
TRBV28	14	NA	NA	TRBJ2-3	TGTGCCAGCAGTTTAGGGGGCAGCACAGATACGCAGTATTTT	CASSLGGSTDTQYF
TRBV6-6	12	NA	TRBD1	TRBJ2-7	TGTGCCAGCAGACGACAGGGTAACGAGCAGTACTTC	CASRRQGNEQYF
TRBV6-6	15	NA	NA	TRBJ2-7	TGTGCCAGCAGTTACTCAGCGGGCACAAACTACGAGCAGTACTTC	CASSYSAGTNYEQYF
TRBV2	14	NA	NA	TRBJ1-1	TGTGCCAGCAGGCCCCGACAGCCTAACACTGAAGCTTTCTTT	CASRPRQPNTEAFF
TRBV11-2	15	NA	TRBD2	TRBJ2-7	TGTGCCAGCAGCCCATTAGCGGGAGGGGGAGGGGAGCAGTACTTC	CASSPLAGGGGEQYF
TRBV30	15	NA	TRBD1	TRBJ2-3	TGTGCCTGGGGGCAGGGACAGAGGACTCGAGATACGCAGTATTTT	CAWGQGQRTRDTQYF
TRBV5-1	16	NA	TRBD2	TRBJ2-7	TGCGCCAGCAGCAACACCGGGACTAGCGGGAGTATGGAGCAGTACTTC	CASSNTGTSGSMEQYF
TRBV7-9	13	NA	NA	TRBJ2-1	TGTGCCAGCAGCCCGGCGGAGGTCAATGAGCAGTTCTTC	CASSPAEVNEQFF
TRBV4-1	15	NA	NA	TRBJ2-1	TGCGCCAGCAGCCTTTGGGTGGGGGCGATTATTGAGCAGTTCTTC	CASSLWVGAIIEQFF
TRBV5-1	12	few	NA	TRBJ2-1	TGCGCCAGCAGCAGAGGGTACAATGAGCAGTTCTTC	CASSRGYNEQFF